This entry features one TCR beta chain sequence. Antigen specificity is unknown. The CDR3 is made up of 13 amino acids. The germline gives CDR1 SGHTA, CDR2 FQGNSA. With 6 bases clipped from V and 4 bases from J, the junction kept 4 bases outside the gene matches. The source of the sample is a study of STAT5B mutations in CD4+ large granular lymphocyte leukemia. Study-level findings and limits: 25% of private leukemic clonotypes occurred rarely in other patients' non-leukemic repertoires.

TCRdb keeps only in-frame clones here, not all; method: immunoSEQ multiplex PCR. The table has 40,000 to 55,000 clones, 65% to 90% seen once. The genes are TRBV7-2 and TRBJ2-5, with 8 nucleotides matching TRBD1. This clonotype originated in a human donor in good health. Sample: CD4+ T cells from blood buffy coats. The CDR3 loop is CASSLTGGETQYF. The DNA of the CDR3 is TGTGCCAGCAGTCTCACAGGGGGAGAGACCCAGTACTTC.